This T cell receptor beta chain was found in a study of cytomegalovirus exposure and HLA in healthy donors. This clone was seen only a few times. Using immunoSEQ multiplex PCR, the repertoire was profiled, and TCRdb retains in-frame clones only, with some absent. There are some 220,000 clones in the sample; around nine tenths occur only once, and 0.8% to 1.2% lies in the top ten. Per germline, CDR1 KGHSY and CDR2 FQNENV. V lost 3 bases, J lost 7 bases, and 12 bases lay in between. The CDR3 has 13 residues. The receptor was isolated from a woman in her late teens or twenties in good health and CMV-seronegative. Sample: PBMCs. The rearrangement uses TRBV16 and TRBJ1-1; tentatively, D is TRBD1 (5 bases). CDR3 in amino acids: CASSQVPGFEAFF. As DNA, the CDR3 is TGTGCCAGCAGCCAGGTGCCAGGGTTTGAAGCTTTCTTT.